These 21 T cell receptor beta chains originate from one sample sequenced in a study of T cells in Graves' hyperthyroidism and ophthalmopathy. The CDR3 regions of TCR beta were amplified from RNA transcripts. HTBI primers drove first-round RT-PCR of the TCR CDR3. TCRdb fed the multiplex PCR reads into MiXCR, producing one record per CDR3 protein. The sample has 500,000 to 600,000 distinct CDR3 sequences; 15% to 20% are singletons. Sequencing was done on a sample of blood. The receptors come from a man between 35 and 55 years old with Graves' ophthalmopathy.

This clonotype came up many times. The chain links TRBV2 to TRBJ2-1; 8 nucleotides agree with TRBD2. CDR3 length equals 16 residues. Germline assignment: CDR1 SNHLY and CDR2 FYNNEI. V was pared by 3 bases and J by 0 bases, with 4 bases of the junction left unmatched. CDR3 DNA sequence: TGTGCCAGCAGTGAGCCGGGGGGGAGCTCCTACAATGAGCAGTTCTTC. Protein product: CASSEPGGSSYNEQFF. The entire variable domain, with the rest obtained from reference TRBV2 and TRBJ2-1, is as follows: EPEVTQTPSHQVTQMGQEVILRCVPISNHLYFYWYRQILGQKVEFLVSFYNNEISEKSEIFDDQFSVERPDGSNFTLKIRSTKLEDSAMYFCASSEPGGSSYNEQFFGPGTRLTVL.

The CDR3 loop is CASSSGQSPHEQYF. Written as DNA, the CDR3 is TGTGCCAGCAGCTCGGGACAGTCCCCCCACGAGCAGTACTTC. The chain has TRBV28 and TRBJ2-7; TRBD1 agrees at 7 bases. CDR3 size: 14 residues. From germline, CDR1 is MDHEN and CDR2 SYDVKM. The ends lost 6 bases at V and 5 bases at J; junction bases unmatched: 10.

V and J are TRBV6-1 and TRBJ2-1, with D tentatively TRBD2 (5 bases). V was clipped by 5 bases and J by 10 bases, with 18 bases between them. The CDR3 sequence is 14 residues long. Germline V gene lookup returns CDR1 MNHNS and CDR2 SASEGT. The CDR3: CASSRWTRAAEQFF. CDR3 sequence (DNA): TGTGCCAGCAGTCGCTGGACTCGTGCAGCCGAGCAGTTCTTC.

This chain joins TRBV14 and TRBJ1-5, with 8 bases aligning to TRBD1. CDR3 size: 18 residues. The germline CDR1 and CDR2 sequences are SGHDN and FVKESK. J lost 1 base, V lost 0 bases, and 8 bases had no gene match. The CDR3 nucleotides read TGTGCCAGCAGCCAAGAAACAAATGCAGGGGGCAGCAATCAGCCCCAGCATTTT. Residues: CASSQETNAGGSNQPQHF.

In its sample, this clonotype was seen a few times. J is TRBJ1-4 and V is TRBV2; 8 positions match TRBD1. V lost 6 bases to trimming and J lost 12 bases; unmatched junction nucleotides: 9. The CDR3 totals 13 residues. Germline assignment: CDR1 SNHLY and CDR2 FYNNEI. CDR3 region: CASSRDRLRELFF. Here the CDR3 DNA reads TGTGCCAGCAGCCGGGACAGGCTACGTGAACTGTTTTTT.

This clonotype was seen only a few times. The chain couples TRBV15 to TRBJ2-1, with 8 bases lining up with TRBD2. V lost 6 bases, J lost 8 bases, and 9 bases stayed unmatched. Germline values: CDR1 LNHNV, CDR2 YYDKDF (reference sequence). The CDR3 spans 14 residues. CDR3 DNA: TGTGCCACCAGTTTGTACGGGAGGGCCGATGAGCAGTTCTTC. Protein: CATSLYGRADEQFF.

This chain links TRBV29-1 with TRBJ2-1; unclear D gene. Germline V lookup: CDR1 SQVTM, CDR2 ANQGSEA. V lost 4 bases and J 5 bases, leaving 9 bases between the germline ends. The CDR3 contains 12 residues. The CDR3 coding sequence is TGCAGCGTTGGGTCCAGAAACAATGAGCAGTTCTTC. It specifies CSVGSRNNEQFF.

Many counts were recorded for this clonotype. The chain recombines TRBV28 with TRBJ2-7; perhaps TRBD2 as D (6 bases). This CDR3 contains 17 residues. Looked up from germline, CDR1 is MDHEN and CDR2 is SYDVKM. V was cut by 5 bases and J by 3 bases, with 23 bases left in between. The CDR3 protein is CASSTGGLGGTYYEQYF. The CDR3 nucleotides read TGTGCCAGCAGTACCGGTGGGTTGGGCGGGACCTACTACGAGCAGTACTTC.

Comment on this clonotype: A clone one base away is much larger, so this may be a read error. This chain connects TRBV6-1 to TRBJ1-1, with TRBD1 matching 12 bases. This CDR3 is 16 amino acids long. The germline CDR1 and CDR2 sequences are MNHNS and SASEGT. The CDR3 region is CDSRPGTGGAGPEAFF. In DNA form, the CDR3 reads TGTGACAGCAGACCCGGGACAGGGGGCGCAGGGCCTGAAGCTTTCTTT.

This chain uses TRBV5-1 with TRBJ2-2; D possibly corresponds to TRBD2 (6 bases). From germline, CDR1 is SGHRS and CDR2 YFSETQ. CDR3 length: 15 amino acids. The V and J ends lost 4 bases and 5 bases respectively, with 15 bases between them. Here the CDR3 reads CASSPGTSPTGELFF. The DNA of the CDR3 is TGCGCCAGCAGCCCCGGGACTTCCCCAACCGGGGAGCTGTTTTTT. The full variable domain, with the rest looked up from reference TRBV5-1 and TRBJ2-2, is KAGVTQTPRYLIKTRGQQVTLSCSPISGHRSVSWYQQTPGQGLQFLFEYFSETQRNKGNFPGRFSGRQFSNSRSEMNVSTLELGDSALYLCASSPGTSPTGELFFGEGSRLTVL.

The V gene is TRBV20-1, the J gene TRBJ2-5, with D possibly being TRBD2 (6 bases). This CDR3 is 15 amino acids long. Looked up from germline, CDR1 is DFQATT and CDR2 is SNEGSKA (reference sequence). V was cut by 5 bases and J by 7 bases, with 23 bases left in between. CDR3 nucleotide sequence: TGCAGTGCTGCTATGTCGACCGGGATGCGGGGGACCCAGTACTTC. Amino acids: CSAAMSTGMRGTQYF.

V and J are TRBV29-1 and TRBJ2-5; unclear D gene. The V and J ends lost 7 bases and 5 bases respectively, with 14 bases between them. This CDR3 has 12 amino acids. Germline loops: CDR1 SQVTM, CDR2 ANQGSEA. CDR3 loop: CSACPADETQYF. CDR3 DNA sequence: TGCAGCGCTTGTCCCGCTGATGAGACCCAGTACTTC.

This clonotype has ten or more counts. The chain links TRBV12-3 or TRBV12-4 to TRBJ1-2; D is perhaps TRBD1 (6 bases). Trimming removed 7 bases at V and 7 bases at J, with 16 bases between. This CDR3 comprises 13 residues. CDR3 residues: CASNPGGGLGYTF. The CDR3 DNA is TGTGCCAGCAACCCCGGGGGGGGGCTTGGCTACACCTTC.

At least ten counts were recorded for this clonotype. The V gene is TRBV5-1, the J gene TRBJ2-5, with a weak D call TRBD2 (6 bases). Trimming left V 0 bases short and J 4 bases short, with 16 bases between. Germline lookup yields CDR1 SGHRS and CDR2 YFSETQ. This CDR3 has 16 residues. The CDR3 is CASSLEDSVGGETQYF. CDR3 DNA sequence: TGCGCCAGCAGCTTGGAAGACAGCGTGGGAGGAGAGACCCAGTACTTC.

This clonotype has ten or more counts. CDR3 region: CSASGGTGKTDEQFF. In DNA form, the CDR3 reads TGCAGTGCTAGCGGGGGGACAGGAAAAACGGATGAGCAGTTCTTC. The J gene is TRBJ2-1, the V gene TRBV20-1, with D perhaps matching TRBD1 (8 bases). CDR3 length: 15 amino acids. Germline values: CDR1 DFQATT, CDR2 SNEGSKA (reference sequence). Trimming cost V 3 bases and J 8 bases, with 20 bases left between them.

This clonotype was seen at least ten times. This chain joins TRBV5-1 and TRBJ2-7, with 10 nucleotides matching TRBD1. The germline gives CDR1 SGHRS, CDR2 YFSETQ. J was trimmed by 5 bases and V by 7 bases; bases with no gene match: 6. CDR3 length: 13 amino acids. The CDR3 DNA follows: TGCGCCAGCGTGGGACAGGGGAATGACGAGCAGTACTTC. Amino acid sequence: CASVGQGNDEQYF.

In its sample, this clonotype was seen many times. The gene calls are TRBV28 and TRBJ1-3; TRBD1 agrees at 8 bases. This CDR3 spans 14 amino acids. Trimming at V came to 5 bases and at J to 0 bases, leaving 0 bases not matched to a gene. CDR1 and CDR2 (germline): MDHEN, SYDVKM. CDR3 loop: CASSTGGSGNTIYF. DNA of the CDR3: TGTGCCAGCAGTACAGGGGGCTCTGGAAACACCATATATTTT.

The table lists this clonotype with many counts. V is TRBV30 and J is TRBJ1-1; possibly TRBD1 for D (5 bases). CDR1 is GTSNPN, CDR2 SVGIG, per germline (reference sequence). The germline V and J ends were trimmed by 4 bases and 2 bases, with 17 bases remaining between them. This CDR3 comprises 15 residues. CDR3 region: CAWTPPPGVNTEAFF. CDR3 in DNA: TGTGCCTGGACTCCTCCCCCGGGGGTTAACACTGAAGCTTTCTTT.

The chain couples TRBV29-1 to TRBJ2-1; D may be TRBD2 (6 bases). Per germline, CDR1 SQVTM and CDR2 ANQGSEA. The CDR3 has 10 amino acids. Deletions cut 7 bases from V and 5 bases from J, with 6 bases between. The DNA of the CDR3 is TGCAGCGGCGGGAACAATGAGCAGTTCTTC. Its translation is CSGGNNEQFF.

This clonotype came up many times. The rearrangement uses TRBV28 and TRBJ2-5, with D possibly being TRBD2 (6 bases). The ends were cut back, 4 bases at V and 0 bases at J, with 9 bases in the middle. Germline-derived CDR1 and CDR2 are MDHEN and SYDVKM. This CDR3 is 14 amino acids long. DNA for the CDR3: TGTGCCAGCAGTTGGGACTTCGACCAAGAGACCCAGTACTTC. It translates to CASSWDFDQETQYF.

This clonotype was counted a few times. The V call is TRBV27, the J call TRBJ2-6; 7 bases are shared with TRBD1. V trimming: 4 bases; J trimming: 4 bases; junction bases outside the gene matches: 7. The CDR3 has 16 residues. Germline V CDR1 and CDR2: MNHEY, SMNVEV (reference sequence). CDR3 sequence reads: CASSSLRTGGANVLTF. DNA of the CDR3: TGTGCCAGCAGTTCGCTACGGACAGGCGGGGCCAACGTCCTGACTTTC.